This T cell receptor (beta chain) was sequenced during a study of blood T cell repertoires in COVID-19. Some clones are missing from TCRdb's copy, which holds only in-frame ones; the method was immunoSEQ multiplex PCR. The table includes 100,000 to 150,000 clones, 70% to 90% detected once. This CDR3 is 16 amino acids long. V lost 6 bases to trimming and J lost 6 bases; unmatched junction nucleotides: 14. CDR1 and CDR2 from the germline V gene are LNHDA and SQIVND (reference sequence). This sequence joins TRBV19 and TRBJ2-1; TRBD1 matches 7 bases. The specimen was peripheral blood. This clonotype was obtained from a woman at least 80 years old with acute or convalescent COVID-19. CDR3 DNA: TGTGCCAGTAGCCAATTCCACAGACAGGGTGGCAATGAGCAGTTCTTC. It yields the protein CASSQFHRQGGNEQFF.